A single sample gave rise to the 31 T cell receptor beta chains below, sequenced in a study of breast tumors, draining lymph nodes, adjacent tissues. TCRdb re-called the multiplex PCR reads through MiXCR, storing one row per CDR3 protein. The sample has some 110,000 distinct CDR3 sequences, around 30% seen once. Breast cancer patients provided tissue from their axillary draining lymph nodes. Material for sequencing was axillary lymph node tissue. These receptors all come from a female donor with breast cancer. Some clones in this sample may be carry-over from other donors' samples.

This clonotype was detected many times. The chain couples TRBV5-1 to TRBJ2-5; 9 bases match TRBD2. Germline V CDR1 and CDR2: SGHRS, YFSETQ. V trimming: 7 bases; J trimming: 7 bases; junction bases outside the gene matches: 11. The CDR3 sequence is 14 residues long. The CDR3 DNA follows: TGCGCCAGCCGACGAGCGGGGGGCGAAGGGACCCAGTACTTC. It specifies CASRRAGGEGTQYF.

There are many counts of this clonotype. With a much larger clone just one base away, this may be a read error. This chain links TRBV12-3 or TRBV12-4 with TRBJ2-7; no firm D call. This CDR3 is 14 amino acids long. The V and J ends lost 3 bases and 2 bases respectively, with 11 bases between them. Written as DNA, the CDR3 is TGTGCCAGCAGTTTCGGTGCCGTAACCTACGAGCAGTACTTC. This codes for CASSFGAVTYEQYF.

The chain combines TRBV27 with TRBJ1-1; 7 nucleotides line up with TRBD1. The germline CDR1 and CDR2 sequences are MNHEY and SMNVEV (reference sequence). Trimming removed 5 bases from V and 5 bases from J; junction bases left unmatched: 5. There are 13 residues in the CDR3. CDR3 DNA sequence: TGTGCCAGCAGTCTGGACAGGTATACTGAAGCTTTCTTT. It encodes CASSLDRYTEAFF.

The rearrangement links TRBV20-1 to TRBJ2-3; 9 nucleotides agree with TRBD1. Germline loops: CDR1 DFQATT, CDR2 SNEGSKA (reference sequence). V lost 2 bases to trimming and J lost 5 bases; unmatched junction nucleotides: 5. CDR3 size: 14 residues. DNA of the CDR3: TGCAGTGCTAGAAAGGGACAGGGAAAAGATACGCAGTATTTT. Amino acid sequence: CSARKGQGKDTQYF.

This clonotype was seen repeatedly, ten times or more. CDR3 in DNA: TGCGCCAGCAGCCCCGAGGTACAGGGAGGAGACATTCAGTACTTC. Its translation is CASSPEVQGGDIQYF. This sequence joins TRBV5-1 and TRBJ2-4, with D perhaps being TRBD1 or TRBD2 (6 bases each). The germline V gene encodes CDR1 SGHRS and CDR2 YFSETQ. V was clipped by 4 bases and J by 8 bases, with 19 bases between them. The CDR3 is 15 residues long.

V gene TRBV2 combines with J gene TRBJ1-2, with D hard to call. The V end was cut by 7 bases, the J end by 3 bases, with 18 bases between. CDR1 SNHLY and CDR2 FYNNEI come from the germline V gene. This CDR3 is 15 amino acids long. CDR3 bases: TGTGCCAGCAAAGTTCAGGATGAATTTCACTATGGCTACACCTTC. Its translation is CASKVQDEFHYGYTF. The full variable domain, its missing parts supplied by reference TRBV2 and TRBJ1-2, is EPEVTQTPSHQVTQMGQEVILRCVPISNHLYFYWYRQILGQKVEFLVSFYNNEISEKSEIFDDQFSVERPDGSNFTLKIRSTKLEDSAMYFCASKVQDEFHYGYTFGSGTRLTVV.

This clonotype occurred many times. The rearrangement joins TRBV9 to TRBJ2-5; possible D gene TRBD2, 6 bases. Germline V CDR1 and CDR2: SGDLS, YYNGEE. CDR3 length: 14 residues. V lost 2 bases and J 5 bases, leaving 13 bases between the germline ends. The CDR3 sequence is CASSVAGKRETQYF. The CDR3 region has the DNA TGTGCCAGCAGCGTCGCGGGGAAAAGGGAGACCCAGTACTTC.

CDR3 residues: CASSPWGGGNYEQYF. The CDR3 region has the DNA TGTGCCAGCAGCCCCTGGGGCGGGGGCAACTACGAGCAGTACTTC. This chain connects TRBV7-8 to TRBJ2-7; tentatively, D is TRBD2 (7 bases). The CDR3 contains 15 residues. The germline V gene has CDR1 SGHVS and CDR2 FQNEAQ. Trimming removed 5 bases at V and 3 bases at J, with 17 bases between.

There are many counts of this clonotype. The chain links TRBV7-8 to TRBJ1-2; the D gene is possibly TRBD1 (5 bases). Trimming removed 5 bases from V and 2 bases from J, with 15 bases in between. Germline values: CDR1 SGHVS, CDR2 FQNEAQ. The CDR3 contains 15 residues. CDR3 DNA: TGTGCCAGCAGCAAAGAGGTGGGGGACAACTATGGCTACACCTTC. This sequence encodes CASSKEVGDNYGYTF.

This clonotype occurred a few times. Possible read error: a much larger clone is one base away. The chain has TRBV6-5 and TRBJ1-2, with TRBD1 as a possible D gene (5 bases). In germline, CDR1 is MNHEY, CDR2 SVGAGI. Trimming pared 1 base from V and 6 bases from J, leaving 9 bases between. The CDR3 runs 13 residues. The CDR3: CASSYFQGHGYTF. The CDR3 nucleotides read TGTGCCAGCAGTTACTTCCAGGGCCATGGCTACACCTTC.

This clonotype was found many times. This chain's CDR3 is CASRWTSGGNEQFF. CDR3 in DNA: TGTGCCAGCAGGTGGACTAGCGGGGGTAATGAGCAGTTCTTC. The chain is built from TRBV5-4 and TRBJ2-1, with 13 bases lining up with TRBD2. The trim removed 5 bases at V and 7 bases at J, leaving 3 bases unmatched. This CDR3 has 14 amino acids. Germline CDR1 and CDR2: SGHNT and YYREEE (reference sequence). The full variable domain, with the rest looked up from reference TRBV5-4 and TRBJ2-1, is ETGVTQSPTHLIKTRGQQVTLRCSSQSGHNTVSWYQQALGQGPQFIFQYYREEENGRGNFPPRFSGLQFPNYSSELNVNALELDDSALYLCASRWTSGGNEQFFGPGTRLTVL.

The rearrangement uses TRBV6-1 and TRBJ1-1; tentatively, D is TRBD1 (6 bases). Germline CDR1 and CDR2: MNHNS and SASEGT. This CDR3 region has 15 residues. The germline V and J ends were trimmed by 1 base and 0 bases, with 9 bases remaining between them. The CDR3 sequence: CASSEVGGLNTEAFF. The CDR3 nucleotides are TGTGCCAGCAGTGAAGTGGGGGGCTTGAACACTGAAGCTTTCTTT.

This clonotype has only a few counts. This sequence may be a read error, since a much larger clone differs from it by one base. The chain recombines TRBV6-5 with TRBJ1-2, with D uncertain. Trimming stripped 2 bases from V and 8 bases from J, with 12 bases between. This CDR3 region has 13 residues. The germline CDR1 and CDR2 sequences are MNHEY and SVGAGI. Here the CDR3 reads CASSYEVKWGYTF. DNA for the CDR3: TGTGCCAGCAGTTACGAGGTAAAATGGGGCTACACCTTC.

This clonotype was seen repeatedly, ten times or more. V and J are TRBV24-1 and TRBJ2-1; D is unclear. The V end lost 0 bases, the J end lost 9 bases, and 8 bases lay between the germline ends. CDR1 is KGHDR and CDR2 is SFDVKD in the germline V gene. This CDR3 region has 13 residues. CDR3 DNA sequence: TGTGCCACCAGTGATTTGCAAGGCGCTGAGCAGTTCTTC. It encodes CATSDLQGAEQFF.

This clonotype was detected many times. The V call is TRBV29-1, the J call TRBJ2-1; 8 positions agree with TRBD2. Germline loops: CDR1 SQVTM, CDR2 ANQGSEA. J lost 7 bases, V lost 6 bases, and 11 bases had no gene match. This CDR3 has 14 amino acids. The CDR3 sequence: CSVASGTRGNEQFF. The CDR3 DNA reads TGCAGCGTCGCCTCCGGGACTAGAGGGAATGAGCAGTTCTTC.

The chain combines TRBV5-6 with TRBJ2-3, with a tentative D call TRBD2 (5 bases). CDR1 and CDR2 (germline): SGHDT, YYEEEE. CDR3 length: 15 amino acids. V dropped 1 base and J dropped 11 bases, with 20 bases sitting between them. For the CDR3, the DNA is TGTGCCAGCAGCTTGTCCAAGCGGCTATACAATGAGCAGTATTTT. As protein: CASSLSKRLYNEQYF.

This clonotype was counted at least ten times. The gene calls are TRBV5-6 and TRBJ2-3; 8 bases agree with TRBD2. This CDR3 has 15 residues. With V trimmed by 2 bases and J by 5 bases, 7 bases remained unmatched. From germline, CDR1 is SGHDT and CDR2 YYEEEE. CDR3 DNA: TGTGCCAGCAGCTTAACGGGGGGGATGGTAGATACGCAGTATTTT. Protein sequence: CASSLTGGMVDTQYF.

This clonotype appeared many times. The chain employs TRBV5-1 and TRBJ1-4; 7 bases are shared with TRBD1. The germline CDR1 and CDR2 sequences are SGHRS and YFSETQ. After removal of 4 bases from V and 8 bases from J, the junction contained 8 bases not matched to a gene. This CDR3 is built from 14 residues. The CDR3 loop reads CASSLGGSGEKLFF. The CDR3 DNA reads as TGCGCCAGCAGCCTAGGGGGCTCTGGAGAAAAACTGTTTTTT.

This clonotype was counted ten times or more. The chain joins TRBV28 to TRBJ2-7, with D perhaps matching TRBD2 (5 bases). Trimming pared 6 bases from V and 4 bases from J, leaving 13 bases between. Germline CDR1 reads MDHEN; CDR2 reads SYDVKM. The CDR3 is 13 amino acids. The CDR3 region has the DNA TGTGCCAGCAGCCGGACTGCCCGATACGAGCAGTACTTC. Its translation: CASSRTARYEQYF. The full variable domain, with the rest looked up from reference TRBV28 and TRBJ2-7, is DVKVTQSSRYLVKRTGEKVFLECVQDMDHENMFWYRQDPGLGLRLIYFSYDVKMKEKGDIPEGYSVSREKKERFSLILESASTNQTSMYLCASSRTARYEQYFGPGTRLTVT.

The rearrangement links TRBV4-1 to TRBJ1-2; D is unclear. This CDR3 region has 12 residues. V gave up 3 bases and J gave up 2 bases, with 4 bases separating them. CDR1 and CDR2 from the germline V gene are MGHRA and YSYEKL. The CDR3 nucleotides read TGCGCCAGCAGCCAGGACAACTATGGCTACACCTTC. Encoded protein: CASSQDNYGYTF.

This clonotype was recorded a few times. The rearrangement links TRBV7-2 to TRBJ1-5; TRBD1 matches 10 bases. Germline V gene data show CDR1 as SGHTA and CDR2 as FQGNSA. CDR3 length: 18 residues. With V trimmed by 5 bases and J by 5 bases, 15 bases remained unmatched. The CDR3 is CASSLRGQGDTLHQPQHF. The CDR3 DNA sequence: TGTGCCAGCAGCCTCCGAGGACAGGGGGACACCCTCCATCAGCCCCAGCATTTT.

This clonotype showed up many times. The CDR3 nucleotides read TGCAGTGCCCCGGGATCCGGGAGCGGCTATGGCTACACCTTC. This sequence encodes CSAPGSGSGYGYTF. This chain connects TRBV20-1 to TRBJ1-2; D gene uncertain. Trimming removed 6 bases from V and 4 bases from J, with 18 bases in between. Germline-derived CDR1 and CDR2 are DFQATT and SNEGSKA (reference sequence). CDR3 length: 14 amino acids.

CDR3 sequence (DNA): TGTGCCACCGGCGATTTGGAGTGGGGACAGGAAAAAGAGACCCAGTACTTC. Its translation: CATGDLEWGQEKETQYF. The gene calls are TRBV24-1 and TRBJ2-5; the match to TRBD1 covers 8 bases. V was clipped by 9 bases and J by 3 bases; unmatched bases: 17. Germline loops: CDR1 KGHDR, CDR2 SFDVKD. The CDR3 spans 17 residues.

Ten or more counts support this clonotype. V gene TRBV5-1 combines with J gene TRBJ2-1, with 8 bases matching TRBD1. V lost 3 bases and J lost 4; bases outside the gene matches: 6. Germline V gene data show CDR1 as SGHRS and CDR2 as YFSETQ. The CDR3 has 15 amino acids. In DNA, the CDR3 is TGCGCCAGCAGCTGGGGACAGGCGACGTACAATGAGCAGTTCTTC. It yields the protein CASSWGQATYNEQFF.

This clonotype was seen repeatedly, ten times or more. The chain has TRBV5-1 and TRBJ1-5; 11 bases line up with TRBD1. Looked up from germline, CDR1 is SGHRS and CDR2 is YFSETQ. Trimming cost V 0 bases and J 6 bases; bases outside gene matches: 2. The length of the CDR3 is 15 residues. CDR3 sequence (DNA): TGCGCCAGCAGCTTGGAGGGGACAGGGGGTCAGCCCCAGCATTTT. Translated, it gives CASSLEGTGGQPQHF.

This chain uses TRBV6-2 or TRBV6-3 with TRBJ2-2; D unresolved. Germline CDR1 is MNHEY and CDR2 is SVGEGT. V lost 6 bases, J lost 1 base, and 9 bases lay in between. The CDR3 extends over 14 amino acids. Here the CDR3 DNA reads TGTGCCAGCAGGTTCGTCTTGAACACCGGGGAGCTGTTTTTT. Translating it yields CASRFVLNTGELFF.

With respect to this clonotype: A much larger clone differs by one base, so this may be a read error. The chain carries TRBV5-1 and TRBJ2-4; 7 nucleotides match TRBD2. CDR3 size: 15 residues. CDR1 is SGHRS, CDR2 YFSETQ, per germline. The CDR3 region has the DNA TGCGCCAGCACCGTAATGGGGGGGAATGAAAACATTCGGTACTTC. This translates into CASTVMGGNENIRYF.

In its sample, this clonotype was seen many times. The chain links TRBV6-2 or TRBV6-3 to TRBJ2-2; the D is unclear. V was clipped by 11 bases and J by 0 bases, with 4 bases between them. This CDR3 is 11 amino acids long. CDR1 and CDR2 from the germline V gene are MNHEY and SVGEGT. CDR3 in amino acids: CASSNTGELFF. Here the CDR3 DNA reads TGTGCCTCCTCGAACACCGGGGAGCTGTTTTTT.

This clonotype has a count of ten or more. The chain joins TRBV7-9 to TRBJ1-2; 7 positions match TRBD1. Germline CDR1 and CDR2: SEHNR and FQNEAQ (reference sequence). The CDR3 is 13 residues long. Germline trimming cut 3 bases from V and 6 bases from J; bases unmatched to any gene: 4. The CDR3 region is CASSLGQLHGYTF. In DNA form, the CDR3 reads TGTGCCAGCAGCTTGGGACAGCTCCATGGCTACACCTTC.

In this sample, this clonotype turned up many times. The chain couples TRBV19 to TRBJ1-5; 9 bases agree with TRBD1. The CDR3 length is 17 residues. Germline trimming cut 6 bases from V and 0 bases from J; bases unmatched to any gene: 9. The germline V gene encodes CDR1 LNHDA and CDR2 SQIVND (reference sequence). The CDR3: CASSRQTGGISNQPQHF. The CDR3 DNA is TGTGCCAGTAGCCGTCAGACAGGGGGGATTAGCAATCAGCCCCAGCATTTT.

The sample holds many counts of this clonotype. The rearrangement uses TRBV19 and TRBJ2-6; unclear D gene. This CDR3 is 15 amino acids long. V lost 7 bases, J lost 0 bases, and 10 bases lay in between. Germline CDR1 LNHDA, CDR2 SQIVND (reference sequence). The chain's CDR3 is CASTVDGSGANVLTF. The CDR3 bases are TGTGCCAGTACCGTGGACGGCTCTGGGGCCAACGTCCTGACTTTC.